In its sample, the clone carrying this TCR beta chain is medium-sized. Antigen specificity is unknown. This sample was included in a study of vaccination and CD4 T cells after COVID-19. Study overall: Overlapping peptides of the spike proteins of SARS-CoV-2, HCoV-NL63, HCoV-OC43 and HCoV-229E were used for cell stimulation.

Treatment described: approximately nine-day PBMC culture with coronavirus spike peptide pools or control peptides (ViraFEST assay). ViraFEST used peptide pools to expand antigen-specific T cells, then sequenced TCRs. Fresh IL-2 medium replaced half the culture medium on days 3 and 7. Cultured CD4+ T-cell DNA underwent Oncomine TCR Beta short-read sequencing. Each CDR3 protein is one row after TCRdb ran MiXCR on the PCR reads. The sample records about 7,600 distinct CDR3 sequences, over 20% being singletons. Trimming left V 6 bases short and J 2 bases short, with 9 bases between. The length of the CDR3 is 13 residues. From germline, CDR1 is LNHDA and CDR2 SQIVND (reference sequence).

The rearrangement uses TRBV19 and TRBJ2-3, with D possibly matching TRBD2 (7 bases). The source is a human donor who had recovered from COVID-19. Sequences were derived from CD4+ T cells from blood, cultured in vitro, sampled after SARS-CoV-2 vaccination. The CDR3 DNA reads TGTGCCAGTAGGGGGGGGCCCACAGATACGCAGTATTTT. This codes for CASRGGPTDTQYF.